This T cell receptor beta chain was obtained from a study of blood T cell repertoires in COVID-19. For the study at large: The United States, Italy and Spain supplied acute and convalescent COVID-19 samples. The analysed material was cDNA or gDNA that came from T cells, B-cell-depleted T cells, or PBMCs.

Of note for this clone: One end of the junction varies from germline; a read error may be responsible.

Germline V CDR1 and CDR2: SSHAT, FNYEAQ (reference sequence). This CDR3 comprises 15 residues. In the original analysis: How many nucleated cells were present was estimated from reference gene primer amplification. Produced via immunoSEQ multiplex PCR; TCRdb's table is partial and in-frame only. That table supplies the V and J calls and clone size; D and trimming were determined from the DNA. The data show about 110,000 clones, with 88% seen just once and 2% to 3% held by the top ten. Sample: peripheral blood. The rearrangement links TRBV7-7 to TRBJ1-2; D gene ambiguous. The TCR sequence derives from a human donor in a cohort sampled during active COVID-19. CDR3 region: CASSPRPEMTAGYTF. The CDR3 DNA reads TGTGCTAGCAGCCCCCGCCCGGAGATGACGGCTGGCTACACCTTC.